This T cell receptor beta chain emerged from a study of OX40 agonist ivuxolimab in advanced cancers. Across the whole study: Therapy given before enrollment (anti-PD-1, anti-PD-L1 or anti-CTLA-4) was allowed, and roughly 42% had some. Three individuals attained partial responses, comprising one hepatocellular carcinoma case and two cutaneous melanoma cases.

The data were produced by immunoSEQ multiplex PCR, yet TCRdb's version contains in-frame clones alone and is incomplete. This table has 60,000 to 75,000 clones, over 65% appearing once. Autoimmune disease history or systemic immunosuppression excluded patients. Germline V gives CDR1 SGHTA, CDR2 FQGNSA. The CDR3 is made up of 14 amino acids. V lost 8 bases, J lost 5 bases, and 15 bases lay in between. This specimen consisted of CD4+ or CD8+ T cells sorted from blood, obtained in a trial of the OX40 agonist ivuxolimab. The TCR sequence derives from an adult with an advanced solid tumor such as melanoma, head and neck, liver or kidney cancer. J is TRBJ2-2 and V is TRBV7-2; D might be TRBD1 or TRBD2, each matching 5 bases. This CDR3 reads CASGTGARTGELFF. CDR3 bases: TGTGCCAGCGGGACCGGGGCAAGGACCGGGGAGCTGTTTTTT. Drawing the rest from reference TRBV7-2 and TRBJ2-2, the complete variable domain is GAGVSQSPSNKVTEKGKDVELRCDPISGHTALYWYRQSLGQGLEFLIYFQGNSAPDKSGLPSDRFSAERTGGSVSTLTIQRTQQEDSAVYLCASGTGARTGELFFGEGSRLTVL.